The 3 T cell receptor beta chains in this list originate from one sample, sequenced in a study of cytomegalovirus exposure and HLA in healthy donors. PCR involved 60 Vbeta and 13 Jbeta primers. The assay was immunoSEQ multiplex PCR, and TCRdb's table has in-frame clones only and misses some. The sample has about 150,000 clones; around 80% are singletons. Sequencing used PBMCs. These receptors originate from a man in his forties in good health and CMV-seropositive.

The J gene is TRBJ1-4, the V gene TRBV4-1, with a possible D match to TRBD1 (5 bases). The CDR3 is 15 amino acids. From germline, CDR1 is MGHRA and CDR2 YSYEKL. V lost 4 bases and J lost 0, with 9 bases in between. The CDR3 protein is CASSPAGATNEKLFF. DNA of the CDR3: TGCGCCAGCAGCCCAGCGGGGGCAACTAATGAAAAACTGTTTTTT.

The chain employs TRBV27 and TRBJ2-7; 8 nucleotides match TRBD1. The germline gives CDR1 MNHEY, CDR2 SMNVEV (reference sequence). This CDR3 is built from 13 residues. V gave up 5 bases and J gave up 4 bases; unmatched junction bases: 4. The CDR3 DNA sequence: TGTGCCAGCAGTGAGGGACAGGAGTACGAGCAGTACTTC. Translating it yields CASSEGQEYEQYF.

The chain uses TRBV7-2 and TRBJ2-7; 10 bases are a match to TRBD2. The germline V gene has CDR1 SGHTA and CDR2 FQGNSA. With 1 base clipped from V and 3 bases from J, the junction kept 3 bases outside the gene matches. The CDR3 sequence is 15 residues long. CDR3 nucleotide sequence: TGTGCCAGCAGCTTAGGAGGACTAGCGGACTACGAGCAGTACTTC. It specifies CASSLGGLADYEQYF.